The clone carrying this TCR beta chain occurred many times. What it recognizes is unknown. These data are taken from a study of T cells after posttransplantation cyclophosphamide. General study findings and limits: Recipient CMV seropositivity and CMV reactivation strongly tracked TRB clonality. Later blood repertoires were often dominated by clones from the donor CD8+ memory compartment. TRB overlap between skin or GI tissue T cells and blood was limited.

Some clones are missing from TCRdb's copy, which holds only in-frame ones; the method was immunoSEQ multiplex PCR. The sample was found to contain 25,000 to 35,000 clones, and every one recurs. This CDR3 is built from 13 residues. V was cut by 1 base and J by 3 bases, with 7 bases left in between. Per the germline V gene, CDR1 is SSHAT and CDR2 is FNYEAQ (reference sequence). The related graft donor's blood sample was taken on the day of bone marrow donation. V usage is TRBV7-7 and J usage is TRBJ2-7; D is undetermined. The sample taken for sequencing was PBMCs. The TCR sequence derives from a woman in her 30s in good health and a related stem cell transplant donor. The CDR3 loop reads CASSLGSVYEQYF. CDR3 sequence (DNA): TGTGCCAGCAGCTTAGGCAGCGTCTACGAGCAGTACTTC.